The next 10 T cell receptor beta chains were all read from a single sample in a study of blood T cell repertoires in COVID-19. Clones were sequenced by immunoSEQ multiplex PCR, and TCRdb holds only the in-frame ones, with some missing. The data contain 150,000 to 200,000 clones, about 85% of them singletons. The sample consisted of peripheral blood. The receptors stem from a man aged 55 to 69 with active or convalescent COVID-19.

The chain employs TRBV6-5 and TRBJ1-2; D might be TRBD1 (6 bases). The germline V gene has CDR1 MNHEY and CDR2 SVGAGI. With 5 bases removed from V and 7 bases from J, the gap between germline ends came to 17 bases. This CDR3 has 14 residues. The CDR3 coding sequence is TGTGCCAGCAGTCCGTACCTGGGGGCAGGTGGCTACACCTTC. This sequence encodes CASSPYLGAGGYTF.

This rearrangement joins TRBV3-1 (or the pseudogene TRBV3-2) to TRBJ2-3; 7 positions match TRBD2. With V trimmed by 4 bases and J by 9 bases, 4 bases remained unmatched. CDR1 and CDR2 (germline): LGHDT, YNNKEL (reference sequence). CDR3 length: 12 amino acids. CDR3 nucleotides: TGTGCCAGCAGCCGGACTAGGACGACGCAGTATTTT. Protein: CASSRTRTTQYF.

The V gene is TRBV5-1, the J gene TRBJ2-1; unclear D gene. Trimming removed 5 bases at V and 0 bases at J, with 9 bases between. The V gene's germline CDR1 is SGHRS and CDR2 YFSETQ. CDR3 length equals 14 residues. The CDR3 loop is CASRPQSSYNEQFF. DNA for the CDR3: TGCGCCAGCAGGCCACAAAGCTCCTACAATGAGCAGTTCTTC.

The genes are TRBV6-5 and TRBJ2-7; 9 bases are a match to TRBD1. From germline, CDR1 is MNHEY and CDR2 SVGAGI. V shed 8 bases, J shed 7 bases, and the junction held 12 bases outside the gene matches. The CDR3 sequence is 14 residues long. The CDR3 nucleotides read TGTGCCAGCGCCGGGGACAGGGAGGTGAGAGAGCAGTACTTC. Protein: CASAGDREVREQYF.

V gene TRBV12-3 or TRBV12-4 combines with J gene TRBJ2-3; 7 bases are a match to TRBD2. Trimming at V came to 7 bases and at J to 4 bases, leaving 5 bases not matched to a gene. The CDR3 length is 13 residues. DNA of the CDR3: TGTGCCAGCACAAGAGCGGGGTCAGATACGCAGTATTTT. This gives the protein CASTRAGSDTQYF.

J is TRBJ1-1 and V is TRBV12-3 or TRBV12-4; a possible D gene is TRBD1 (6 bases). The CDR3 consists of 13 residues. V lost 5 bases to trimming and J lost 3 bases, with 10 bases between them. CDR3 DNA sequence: TGTGCCAGCAGTACGACAGGTTACACTGAAGCTTTCTTT. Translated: CASSTTGYTEAFF.

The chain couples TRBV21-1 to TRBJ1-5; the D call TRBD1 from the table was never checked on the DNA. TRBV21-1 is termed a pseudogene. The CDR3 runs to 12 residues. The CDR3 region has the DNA TGTGCCAGCAGCAACAGGAATCAGCCCCAGCATTTT. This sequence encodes CASSNRNQPQHF.

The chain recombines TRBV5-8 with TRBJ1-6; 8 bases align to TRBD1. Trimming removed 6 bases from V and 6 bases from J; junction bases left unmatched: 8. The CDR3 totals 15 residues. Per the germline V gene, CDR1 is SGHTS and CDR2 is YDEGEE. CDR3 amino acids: CASTLGQVLNSPLHF. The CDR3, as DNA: TGTGCCAGCACCCTGGGACAGGTTCTTAATTCACCCCTCCACTTT.

CDR3 DNA sequence: TGTGCCAGCAGCCCTACATCCAGGGAAGCTTTCTTT. This codes for CASSPTSREAFF. V usage is TRBV3-1 (or the pseudogene TRBV3-2) and J usage is TRBJ1-1, with D unclear. The CDR3 is made up of 12 amino acids. Germline V gene lookup returns CDR1 LGHDT and CDR2 YNNKEL (reference sequence). Trimming shortened V by 4 bases and J by 8 bases, and 11 bases separated the two germline ends.

The CDR3, as DNA: TGTGCCAGCAGCGTAGCGACGCGGGGTGCGGGAAACACCATATATTTT. Its translation is CASSVATRGAGNTIYF. The chain joins TRBV9 to TRBJ1-3; D not resolved. Per the germline V gene, CDR1 is SGDLS and CDR2 is YYNGEE. Trimming took off 0 bases at V and 4 bases at J, with 14 bases between the two ends. The CDR3 has 16 residues.